Described below is a single TCR beta chain sequence and its context. What it recognizes is unknown. These data originate in a study of cytomegalovirus exposure and HLA in healthy donors. Whole-study context: Early released data comprised around 79 million unique TCRs from HLA-typed donors.

The CDR3 contains 15 residues. Per germline, CDR1 MNHEY and CDR2 SVGAGI. V dropped 0 bases and J dropped 12; count of bases not matched to a gene: 13. Study results and limitations: The authors confirmed in vitro that a few CMV-associated chains were specific for CMV antigens.

The study ran its PCR with 60 Vbeta and 13 Jbeta primers. Sequencing used immunoSEQ multiplex PCR; TCRdb keeps in-frame clones, though not all of them. The sample records 95,000 to 150,000 clones, just over 15% being singletons. The sequence was obtained from a woman younger than 30 in good health and CMV-seronegative. The chain uses TRBV6-5 and TRBJ2-7; 8 bases map to TRBD1. The sample comprised PBMCs. The CDR3, as DNA: TGTGCCAGCAGTTACTCGGGTCAGGGGGCGCAGGTACCGTACTTC. As protein: CASSYSGQGAQVPYF.